This record covers a single T cell receptor (beta chain). Its antigen remains unidentified. Looked up from germline, CDR1 is SGHNT and CDR2 is YYREEE (reference sequence). This CDR3 spans 13 amino acids. Trimming removed 4 bases from V and 3 bases from J; junction bases left unmatched: 3. This sample was taken from a study of cytomegalovirus exposure and HLA in healthy donors. Study results and limitations: A later analysis found TCR association rates differed by HLA locus, highest for DRB1 and lowest for HLA-C. Some public TCRs appeared in many individuals, while most sequences were rare.

In the PCR, 60 Vbeta and 13 Jbeta primers were used. The table came from immunoSEQ multiplex PCR; TCRdb's copy has only in-frame clones and leaves some out. Recorded for this sample: 60,000 to 70,000 clones. The receptor was derived from a boy between 5 and 17 years old in good health and CMV-seronegative. This sequence joins TRBV5-4 and TRBJ1-2; 7 bases align to TRBD1. Sequenced material: PBMCs. DNA for the CDR3: TGTGCCAGCAGCCGACAGGGAGACTATGGCTACACCTTC. Its protein product is CASSRQGDYGYTF.